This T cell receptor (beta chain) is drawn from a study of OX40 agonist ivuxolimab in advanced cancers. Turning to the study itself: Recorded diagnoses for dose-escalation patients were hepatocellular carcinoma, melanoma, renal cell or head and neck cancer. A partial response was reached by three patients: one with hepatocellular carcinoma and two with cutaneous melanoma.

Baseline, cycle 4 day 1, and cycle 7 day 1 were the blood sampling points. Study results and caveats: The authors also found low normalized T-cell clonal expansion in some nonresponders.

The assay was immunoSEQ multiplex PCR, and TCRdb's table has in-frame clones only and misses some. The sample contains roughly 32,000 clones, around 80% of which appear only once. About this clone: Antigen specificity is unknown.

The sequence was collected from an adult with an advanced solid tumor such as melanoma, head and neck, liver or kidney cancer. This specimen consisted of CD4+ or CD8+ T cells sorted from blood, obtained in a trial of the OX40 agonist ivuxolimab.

CDR3 loop: CASTLGDRETQYF. The CDR3 DNA reads TGTGCCAGCACCTTGGGGGATAGGGAGACCCAGTACTTC. The V gene is TRBV28, the J gene TRBJ2-5, with D perhaps matching TRBD1 or TRBD2 (5 bases each). CDR1 and CDR2 (germline): MDHEN, SYDVKM. V shed 7 bases and J shed 5 bases, with 14 bases lying between them. CDR3 length: 13 residues.